This TCR beta chain was profiled in a study of cytomegalovirus exposure and HLA in healthy donors. The V segment lost 3 bases and the J segment 5 bases; nucleotides outside the gene matches: 10. This CDR3 comprises 15 residues. Germline V gene sequence: CDR1 SGHNT, CDR2 YYREEE (reference sequence). TCRdb's table, derived via immunoSEQ multiplex PCR, lists solely in-frame clones and lacks some. The sample records 100,000 to 150,000 clones, about 91% being singletons. The chain links TRBV5-4 to TRBJ2-5, with 7 nucleotides matching TRBD2. The sequence derives from a woman under 30 in good health and CMV-seronegative. Sequenced: PBMCs. The DNA for the CDR3 is TGTGCCAGCAGCTCTCGTGTGGGGGGGAGGGAGACCCAGTACTTC. This encodes CASSSRVGGRETQYF.